Listed here are 31 T cell receptor beta chains from one sample, sequenced in a study of control samples from healthy donors and cancer patients. TCRdb keeps only in-frame clones here, not all; method: immunoSEQ multiplex PCR. The sample lists some 89,000 clones, approximately 87% occurring once. The sequenced sample was blood. These TCRs come from a woman aged 40 to 50 in good health.

This clone was observed once. The chain recombines TRBV11-3 with TRBJ2-2; no firm D call. The V and J ends lost 3 bases and 5 bases respectively, with 10 bases between them. Germline values: CDR1 SGHNT, CDR2 YENEEA. The CDR3 has 14 residues. The DNA for the CDR3 is TGTGCCAGCAGCTTCGGGCTAGTGACCGGGGAGCTGTTTTTT. It codes for CASSFGLVTGELFF.

The chain uses TRBV7-9 and TRBJ1-3, with a tentative D call TRBD1 (6 bases). Trimming removed 5 bases at V and 0 bases at J, with 11 bases between. Germline V gene lookup returns CDR1 SEHNR and CDR2 FQNEAQ (reference sequence). This CDR3 is built from 15 residues. Here the CDR3 reads CASSPGQISGNTIYF. The CDR3, as DNA: TGTGCCAGCAGCCCTGGACAGATCTCTGGAAACACCATATATTTT. Filled out from reference TRBV7-9 and TRBJ1-3, the complete variable domain reads DTGVSQNPRHKITKRGQNVTFRCDPISEHNRLYWYRQTLGQGPEFLTYFQNEAQLEKSRLLSDRFSAERPKGSFSTLEIQRTEQGDSAMYLCASSPGQISGNTIYFGEGSWLTVV.

The rearrangement uses TRBV19 and TRBJ2-3, with 9 bases identical to TRBD1. Germline V lookup: CDR1 LNHDA, CDR2 SQIVND (reference sequence). The length of the CDR3 is 16 residues. The V segment lost 3 bases and the J segment 6 bases; nucleotides outside the gene matches: 10. Here the CDR3 reads CASSMVGTGFRDTQYF. For the CDR3, the DNA is TGTGCCAGTAGTATGGTAGGGACAGGGTTTCGGGATACGCAGTATTTT.

This chain joins TRBV5-6 and TRBJ2-6; D is undetermined. Deletions cut 3 bases from V and 0 bases from J, with 7 bases between. Germline CDR1 is SGHDT and CDR2 is YYEEEE. The CDR3 runs to 15 residues. The CDR3 nucleotides read TGTGCCAGCAGCTCTTACAGCTCTGGGGCCAACGTCCTGACTTTC. Translated, it gives CASSSYSSGANVLTF.

V and J are TRBV6-4 and TRBJ2-2; D is perhaps TRBD1 or TRBD2 (5 bases each). V lost 6 bases to trimming and J lost 4 bases, with 12 bases between them. The CDR3 is 14 residues long. In germline, CDR1 is MRHNA, CDR2 SNTAGT. CDR3 DNA: TGTGCCAGCAGACCGGGACCTCCCACCGGGGAGCTGTTTTTT. This codes for CASRPGPPTGELFF.

The chain recombines TRBV18 with TRBJ1-2, with D maybe TRBD1 (6 bases). The CDR3 runs 14 residues. Germline values: CDR1 KGHSH, CDR2 LQKENI. V lost 1 base, J lost 5 bases, and 11 bases lay in between. CDR3: CASSPQGTPYGYTF. CDR3 nucleotides: TGTGCCAGCTCACCACAGGGGACACCTTATGGCTACACCTTC.

The chain carries TRBV12-3 or TRBV12-4 and TRBJ1-1; 8 positions match TRBD1. The CDR3 runs 12 residues. The ends lost 2 bases at V and 12 bases at J; junction bases unmatched: 5. In DNA, the CDR3 is TGTGCCAGCAGTTTACGACAGGGGATTCCTTTCTTT. Encoded protein: CASSLRQGIPFF.

This clone was counted once. The CDR3 coding sequence is TGCGCCAGCAGCCACCCCTGGGCTAATGAAAAACTGTTTTTT. It codes for CASSHPWANEKLFF. This rearrangement joins TRBV4-1 to TRBJ1-4, with D unresolved. V was shortened by 3 bases and J by 3 bases, with 8 bases between the two germline ends. This CDR3 is 14 amino acids long. Germline CDR1 MGHRA, CDR2 YSYEKL.

The rearrangement uses TRBV12-5 and TRBJ2-3; 7 bases align to TRBD1. After removal of 7 bases from V and 2 bases from J, the junction contained 15 bases not matched to a gene. Germline CDR1 is LGHNT and CDR2 is FRNRAP. The CDR3 length is 17 residues. CDR3 loop: CASARYPRDRDTDTQYF. The CDR3 coding sequence is TGTGCTAGTGCCAGATATCCCCGGGACAGAGACACAGATACGCAGTATTTT.

Only a few counts were recorded for this clone. The V and J genes are TRBV11-3 and TRBJ1-6, with unresolved D. CDR1 is SGHNT, CDR2 YENEEA, per germline. The CDR3 has 13 amino acids. The germline V and J ends were trimmed by 8 bases and 13 bases, with 18 bases remaining between them. The CDR3 is CASSLVRESPLHF. As DNA, the CDR3 is TGTGCCAGCTCCCTGGTGAGGGAATCGCCCCTCCACTTT.

This rearrangement joins TRBV27 to TRBJ1-2; D remains ambiguous. Deletions cut 9 bases from V and 1 base from J, with 15 bases between. Germline V gene data show CDR1 as MNHEY and CDR2 as SMNVEV (reference sequence). CDR3 size: 14 residues. For the CDR3, the DNA is TGTGCCAGGAGTCAGACGACTAATAACTATGGCTACACCTTC. Its translation is CARSQTTNNYGYTF.

The genes are TRBV3-1 (or the pseudogene TRBV3-2) and TRBJ2-7; TRBD1 might be the D (6 bases). Trimming removed 4 bases at V and 3 bases at J, with 22 bases between. Germline V gene data show CDR1 as LGHDT and CDR2 as YNNKEL (reference sequence). CDR3 length equals 17 residues. DNA for the CDR3: TGTGCCAGCAGCCTCCAGGGGACCCCAGCCGGGGACTACGAGCAGTACTTC. As protein: CASSLQGTPAGDYEQYF.

With regard to this clone: Other nucleotide sequences from this sample produce the same CDR3. The chain uses TRBV10-3 and TRBJ1-5; D gene ambiguous. From germline, CDR1 is ENHRY and CDR2 SYGVKD. The CDR3 covers 12 residues. Trimming took off 2 bases at V and 4 bases at J, with 3 bases between the two ends. CDR3 sequence (DNA): TGTGCCATCAGTGAGAGTAATCAGCCCCAGCATTTT. Translating gives CAISESNQPQHF.

The chain combines TRBV18 with TRBJ1-5; weak D call: TRBD1 (5 bases). The germline gives CDR1 KGHSH, CDR2 LQKENI. The CDR3 is 16 amino acids. V was cut by 3 bases and J by 3 bases, with 15 bases left in between. The CDR3 sequence is CASSPQGGRANQPQHF. The CDR3 DNA is TGTGCCAGCTCACCCCAAGGAGGCAGGGCCAATCAGCCCCAGCATTTT.

The rearrangement uses TRBV7-2 and TRBJ2-7, with D possibly being TRBD1 (6 bases). The CDR3 spans 16 residues. Germline V gene lookup returns CDR1 SGHTA and CDR2 FQGNSA. V was clipped by 2 bases and J by 4 bases, with 18 bases between them. The CDR3 DNA is TGTGCCAGCAGCTTAAAAAGGGTGGGACAAGTGTACGAGCAGTACTTC. Amino acids: CASSLKRVGQVYEQYF.

The genes are TRBV18 and TRBJ2-5; 8 nucleotides match TRBD1. CDR1 KGHSH and CDR2 LQKENI come from the germline V gene. This CDR3 region has 14 residues. V dropped 0 bases and J dropped 9; count of bases not matched to a gene: 6. The CDR3 region has the DNA TGTGCCAGCTCACCACCGGCGGAACAGGGGGCCCAGTACTTC. Translation: CASSPPAEQGAQYF.

The chain employs TRBV6-5 and TRBJ2-4; possible D gene TRBD1, 5 bases. Trimming shortened V by 2 bases and J by 8 bases, and 10 bases separated the two germline ends. The germline V gene encodes CDR1 MNHEY and CDR2 SVGAGI. This CDR3 has 13 residues. The CDR3 is CASSYPTVDIQYF. CDR3 DNA sequence: TGTGCCAGCAGTTACCCGACAGTTGACATTCAGTACTTC.

The CDR3 coding sequence is TGTGCCAGCGACGGGGGGGAGGGAGATACGCAGTATTTT. Protein product: CASDGGEGDTQYF. The chain employs TRBV12-3 or TRBV12-4 and TRBJ2-3, with 8 bases that match TRBD2. V dropped 8 bases and J dropped 5; count of bases not matched to a gene: 6. This CDR3 contains 13 residues.

The chain's CDR3 is CASSIRAGANYGYTF. In DNA form, the CDR3 reads TGTGCCAGTAGTATTCGGGCAGGGGCTAACTATGGCTACACCTTC. The J gene is TRBJ1-2, the V gene TRBV19; tentatively, D is TRBD1 (6 bases). The V end was cut by 3 bases, the J end by 0 bases, with 11 bases between. This CDR3 has 15 amino acids. CDR1 is LNHDA, CDR2 SQIVND, per germline (reference sequence).

The chain employs TRBV7-9 and TRBJ1-2; D not certain. CDR1 and CDR2 from the germline V gene are SEHNR and FQNEAQ (reference sequence). Trimming took 1 base from V and 0 from J, leaving 12 bases between them. This CDR3 has 16 residues. In DNA form, the CDR3 reads TGTGCCAGCAGCTTAGATCTTGGCAGAGCTAACTATGGCTACACCTTC. Its protein is CASSLDLGRANYGYTF.

This clone occurred a few times. V is TRBV5-6 and J is TRBJ2-2, with D uncertain. The CDR3 runs 13 residues. Germline values: CDR1 SGHDT, CDR2 YYEEEE. V lost 0 bases, J lost 4 bases, and 4 bases lay in between. CDR3 in amino acids: CASSLASTGELFF. CDR3 coding DNA: TGTGCCAGCAGCTTGGCGTCCACCGGGGAGCTGTTTTTT. Full variable domain (remainder filled in from reference TRBV5-6 and TRBJ2-2): DAGVTQSPTHLIKTRGQQVTLRCSPKSGHDTVSWYQQALGQGPQFIFQYYEEEERQRGNFPDRFSGHQFPNYSSELNVNALLLGDSALYLCASSLASTGELFFGEGSRLTVL.

The chain links TRBV6-1 to TRBJ2-7, with 7 bases aligning to TRBD1. V lost 1 base to trimming and J lost 1 base; unmatched junction nucleotides: 4. The CDR3 contains 15 residues. Per the germline V gene, CDR1 is MNHNS and CDR2 is SASEGT. DNA of the CDR3: TGTGCCAGCAGTGAAGAGGACAGGCAATCCTACGAGCAGTACTTC. This codes for CASSEEDRQSYEQYF.

The CDR3 bases are TGTGCCAGCAGCCAGGACACATACACTGAAGCTTTCTTT. Translation gives CASSQDTYTEAFF. The chain couples TRBV7-2 to TRBJ1-1; D is possibly TRBD1 (5 bases). The length of the CDR3 is 13 residues. From germline, CDR1 is SGHTA and CDR2 FQGNSA. V lost 5 bases, J lost 3 bases, and 10 bases lay in between.

On this clone: A read error may account for a junction end that differs from germline. This sequence joins TRBV11-3 and TRBJ2-3, with 7 positions matching TRBD2. The length of the CDR3 is 15 residues. The germline gives CDR1 SGHNT, CDR2 YENEEA. In DNA form, the CDR3 reads TGTGCCAGCAGCCTCGGCGGGGGATCCACAAATACGCAGTATTTT. The encoded protein is CASSLGGGSTNTQYF.

This clone has just one count. The chain recombines TRBV24-1 with TRBJ2-7; D uncertain. The germline V and J ends were trimmed by 5 bases and 0 bases, with 10 bases remaining between them. Germline V gene sequence: CDR1 KGHDR, CDR2 SFDVKD. CDR3 size: 14 residues. The CDR3, as DNA: TGTGCCACCAGTGCCCCCGGCGCCTCCTACGAGCAGTACTTC. Translation gives CATSAPGASYEQYF.

The rearrangement joins TRBV5-4 to TRBJ1-1, with D tentatively TRBD1 (5 bases). There are 13 residues in the CDR3. The V end was cut by 5 bases, the J end by 4 bases, with 12 bases between. The germline CDR1 and CDR2 sequences are SGHNT and YYREEE (reference sequence). The CDR3 sequence is CASSLRGGTEAFF. The CDR3 DNA reads as TGTGCCAGCAGTTTGCGGGGGGGCACTGAAGCTTTCTTT.

The chain joins TRBV29-1 to TRBJ1-2, with D possibly TRBD1 on 5 matching bases. Looked up from germline, CDR1 is SQVTM and CDR2 is ANQGSEA. Between the trimmed V and J ends, which lost 2 bases and 8 bases, there was a span of 12 bases. The CDR3 runs to 12 residues. CDR3 sequence: CSVELGDRGYTF. The CDR3 nucleotides read TGCAGCGTTGAATTAGGGGACCGGGGCTACACCTTC.

The J gene is TRBJ1-1, the V gene TRBV9, with D hard to call. Germline CDR1 and CDR2: SGDLS and YYNGEE. Trimming removed 0 bases at V and 3 bases at J, with 9 bases between. The CDR3 is made up of 14 amino acids. The CDR3 nucleotides are TGTGCCAGCAGCGTAGCGGCAGCGGACACTGAAGCTTTCTTT. This translates into CASSVAAADTEAFF.

V and J are TRBV25-1 and TRBJ1-2; the match to TRBD1 covers 7 bases. After removal of 7 bases from V and 4 bases from J, the junction contained 3 bases not matched to a gene. The CDR3 is 12 amino acids. CDR1 is MGHDK, CDR2 SYGVNS, per germline. CDR3: CASTRDSYGYTF. In nucleotides, the CDR3 is TGTGCCAGCACTAGGGACAGCTATGGCTACACCTTC.

The chain links TRBV6-6 to TRBJ1-5, with D possibly TRBD1 on 6 matching bases. CDR3 length: 14 residues. The V end was cut by 8 bases, the J end by 1 base, with 12 bases between. The germline CDR1 and CDR2 sequences are MNHNY and SVGAGI (reference sequence). The CDR3 sequence: CASRNRASNQPQHF. Here the CDR3 DNA reads TGTGCCAGCCGTAACAGGGCCAGCAATCAGCCCCAGCATTTT.

This sequence joins TRBV2 and TRBJ2-7; 7 bases agree with TRBD1. This CDR3 has 14 residues. Germline-derived CDR1 and CDR2 are SNHLY and FYNNEI. The V and J ends lost 9 bases and 2 bases, in that order; junction bases with no gene match: 10. The chain's CDR3 is CARTTGTATYEQYF. In DNA, the CDR3 is TGTGCCAGGACAACCGGGACAGCCACCTACGAGCAGTACTTC.